The subject of this entry is one TCR beta chain. No antigen is known for it. Unique molecular identifiers were built into the TCR beta cDNA libraries. TCRdb used MiXCR to reprocess the PCR reads, holding one entry per CDR3 protein. Of 450,000 to 700,000 distinct CDR3 sequences listed, about 44% are singletons. The sample comes from a study of post-analysis software for immune sequencing data. Study context: Both relapsing-remitting and secondary progressive multiple sclerosis featured among the disease courses, as did progressive-relapsing multiple sclerosis. Whole-study results and caveats: Diversity measured as normalized Chao1 was significantly lower in multiple sclerosis patients than in controls. There were about five TRBV segments more frequent in patients than controls, and TRBV5-6, TRBV5-1 and TRBV20-1 were among them.

This CDR3 has 15 amino acids. In germline, CDR1 is SGHRS, CDR2 YFSETQ. The V and J ends lost 0 bases and 6 bases, in that order; junction bases with no gene match: 2. Sequences were obtained from blood. This chain uses TRBV5-1 with TRBJ2-2, with 10 bases matching TRBD2. This clonotype was obtained from a girl aged 5-17 years with multiple sclerosis. The CDR3 spells CASSLVAGGAGELFF. The CDR3, as DNA: TGCGCCAGCAGCTTGGTAGCGGGAGGTGCCGGGGAGCTGTTTTTT.